A single sample gave rise to the 15 T cell receptor beta chains below, sequenced in a study of blood T cell repertoires in COVID-19. TCRdb's copy holds only in-frame clones and misses some; the assay was immunoSEQ multiplex PCR. The repertoire holds about 130,000 clones, with around 81% as singletons. The sample comprised peripheral blood. These receptors all stem from a woman in her forties or fifties with acute or convalescent COVID-19.

The genes are TRBV14 and TRBJ1-2, with TRBD1 as a possible D gene (6 bases). Per germline, CDR1 SGHDN and CDR2 FVKESK. This CDR3 has 15 amino acids. With 2 bases removed from V and 0 bases from J, the gap between germline ends came to 10 bases. CDR3 amino acids: CASSQRAGANYGYTF. The CDR3 DNA follows: TGTGCCAGCAGCCAACGAGCAGGGGCTAACTATGGCTACACCTTC.

This clone was found once. The chain uses TRBV28 and TRBJ2-2, with 10 bases that match TRBD2. Germline V gene lookup returns CDR1 MDHEN and CDR2 SYDVKM. V lost 8 bases and J lost 6; bases outside the gene matches: 9. This CDR3 has 15 residues. CDR3 DNA: TGTGCCAGCTCAAACGGGCTAGCGGGAGCCGGGGAGCTGTTTTTT. Translating it yields CASSNGLAGAGELFF. Combining the CDR3 with reference TRBV28 and TRBJ2-2 gives the whole variable domain DVKVTQSSRYLVKRTGEKVFLECVQDMDHENMFWYRQDPGLGLRLIYFSYDVKMKEKGDIPEGYSVSREKKERFSLILESASTNQTSMYLCASSNGLAGAGELFFGEGSRLTVL.

The chain combines TRBV9 with TRBJ1-6; TRBD1 might be the D (5 bases). V was pared by 0 bases and J by 8 bases, with 9 bases between. The length of the CDR3 is 14 residues. The germline V gene encodes CDR1 SGDLS and CDR2 YYNGEE. CDR3 DNA: TGTGCCAGCAGCGTAGGAGACAGTTATTCACCCCTCCACTTT. The encoded protein is CASSVGDSYSPLHF.

This clone appeared a few times. This chain links TRBV2 with TRBJ2-5; unclear D gene. Germline V gene sequence: CDR1 SNHLY, CDR2 FYNNEI. The germline V and J ends were trimmed by 4 bases and 2 bases, with 23 bases remaining between them. The CDR3 runs 18 residues. CDR3 bases: TGTGCCAGCAGTGGTTCGGGTGGCCTTCGGAGCAGTCAAGAGACCCAGTACTTC. This sequence encodes CASSGSGGLRSSQETQYF.

V and J are TRBV5-5 and TRBJ1-6; perhaps TRBD1 as D (6 bases). V lost 2 bases, J lost 6 bases, and 15 bases lay in between. This CDR3 comprises 16 residues. The germline CDR1 and CDR2 sequences are SGHKS and YYEKEE (reference sequence). Here the CDR3 reads CASSFTEGQLNSPLHF. In nucleotides, the CDR3 is TGTGCCAGCAGCTTTACCGAAGGACAGCTTAATTCACCCCTCCACTTT.

V usage is TRBV12-3 or TRBV12-4 and J usage is TRBJ1-1, with D uncertain. The CDR3 has 11 residues. V was trimmed by 3 bases and J by 6 bases, leaving 5 bases between them. Written as DNA, the CDR3 is TGTGCCAGCAGTTTGTCCGCTGAAGCTTTCTTT. It is translated as CASSLSAEAFF.

V usage is TRBV5-1 and J usage is TRBJ1-4, with D possibly being TRBD1 (6 bases). CDR3 size: 14 residues. From germline, CDR1 is SGHRS and CDR2 YFSETQ. Trimming left V 2 bases short and J 3 bases short, with 8 bases between. The CDR3 region is CASSLQGANEKLFF. CDR3 DNA: TGCGCCAGCAGCTTACAGGGAGCTAATGAAAAACTGTTTTTT.

In nucleotides, the CDR3 is TGTGCCAGCAGCCCCCGGGACACTGAGTACGAGCAGTACTTC. Translation: CASSPRDTEYEQYF. The chain recombines TRBV13 with TRBJ2-7, with D possibly TRBD1 on 6 matching bases. V was pared by 5 bases and J by 4 bases, with 15 bases between. The CDR3 runs 14 residues. Germline lookup yields CDR1 PRHDT and CDR2 FYEKMQ (reference sequence).

In its sample, this clone was seen once. The chain couples TRBV2 to TRBJ1-6, with TRBD1 matching over 12 bases. CDR3 length equals 16 residues. V gave up 3 bases and J gave up 9 bases; unmatched junction bases: 6. CDR1 and CDR2 from the germline V gene are SNHLY and FYNNEI. CDR3 sequence (DNA): TGTGCCAGCAGTGACGCCGGGACAGGGGGCCGTTCACCCCTCCACTTT. This encodes CASSDAGTGGRSPLHF.

The rearrangement uses TRBV6-5 and TRBJ1-4, with D possibly being TRBD1 (6 bases). This CDR3 spans 14 amino acids. Trimming pared 8 bases from V and 8 bases from J, leaving 18 bases between. CDR1 and CDR2 from the germline V gene are MNHEY and SVGAGI. The CDR3 sequence is CASSGGGAGEKLFF. DNA of the CDR3: TGTGCCAGCTCTGGGGGGGGCGCAGGGGAAAAACTGTTTTTT.

This sequence joins TRBV4-1 and TRBJ2-3; 10 bases map to TRBD1. This CDR3 comprises 18 residues. CDR1 MGHRA and CDR2 YSYEKL come from the germline V gene. The V segment lost 0 bases and the J segment 2 bases; nucleotides outside the gene matches: 8. CDR3: CASSQDNLDRGYTDTQYF. In nucleotides, the CDR3 is TGCGCCAGCAGCCAAGATAACCTGGACAGGGGGTACACAGATACGCAGTATTTT.

This sequence joins TRBV24-1 and TRBJ1-2; no clear D. This CDR3 spans 15 amino acids. Trimming removed 3 bases at V and 2 bases at J, with 12 bases between. Germline V gene data show CDR1 as KGHDR and CDR2 as SFDVKD. The CDR3 region has the DNA TGTGCCACCAGTGATAACATGGCCCCCAACTATGGCTACACCTTC. This translates into CATSDNMAPNYGYTF.

This clone has just a few counts. This chain links TRBV19 with TRBJ1-1; D remains unclear. CDR3 length equals 14 residues. Germline V gene sequence: CDR1 LNHDA, CDR2 SQIVND (reference sequence). With 4 bases removed from V and 4 bases from J, the gap between germline ends came to 13 bases. CDR3 in amino acids: CASSTLRKITEAFF. In DNA form, the CDR3 reads TGTGCCAGTAGTACACTGAGGAAAATCACTGAAGCTTTCTTT.

This chain joins TRBV5-4 and TRBJ1-1; D is possibly TRBD1 (6 bases). There are 13 residues in the CDR3. CDR1 and CDR2 from the germline V gene are SGHNT and YYREEE (reference sequence). V lost 6 bases, J lost 6 bases, and 15 bases lay in between. The CDR3 nucleotides are TGTGCCAGCACCGGGACACCGGCTTCTGAAGCTTTCTTT. Translated: CASTGTPASEAFF. Full variable domain (remainder filled in from reference TRBV5-4 and TRBJ1-1): ETGVTQSPTHLIKTRGQQVTLRCSSQSGHNTVSWYQQALGQGPQFIFQYYREEENGRGNFPPRFSGLQFPNYSSELNVNALELDDSALYLCASTGTPASEAFFGQGTRLTVV.

V usage is TRBV18 and J usage is TRBJ1-1, with D possibly matching TRBD1 (5 bases). The CDR3 length is 13 residues. Looked up from germline, CDR1 is KGHSH and CDR2 is LQKENI. V lost 10 bases, J lost 0 bases, and 12 bases lay in between. The CDR3 DNA reads as TGTGCCACGAGCGGGGACCTGAACACTGAAGCTTTCTTT. It yields the protein CATSGDLNTEAFF.